This TCR beta chain was documented in a study of T cells in Graves' hyperthyroidism and ophthalmopathy. This clonotype came up many times. It was RNA transcripts that yielded the amplified TCR beta CDR3 regions. When the TCR CDR3 underwent first-round RT-PCR, the HTBI primer set was used. TCRdb reprocessed the multiplex PCR reads with MiXCR, giving one entry per CDR3 protein. The sample comprises more than 300,000 distinct CDR3 sequences, 15% to 20% of which are singletons, and 30% to 35% rests with the top ten. The CDR3 runs 13 residues. The V end lost 4 bases, the J end lost 6 bases, and 12 bases lay between the germline ends.

The specimen was blood. The sequence was collected from a woman aged 25 to 39 with Graves' hyperthyroidism that later progressed to Graves' ophthalmopathy. The chain carries TRBV12-3 or TRBV12-4 and TRBJ1-2; possible D gene TRBD1, 6 bases. The CDR3 loop is CASSYGRGNGYTF. Written as DNA, the CDR3 is TGTGCCAGCAGTTACGGCAGGGGAAATGGCTACACCTTC.